This TCR beta chain derives from a study of neurological immune-mediated disorders. Whole-study findings and limits: Expanded clones shared no identical CDR3 amino acid sequences across subjects, which suggested private TCR-beta repertoires in all groups.

Germline values: CDR1 SGHRS, CDR2 YFSETQ. The CDR3 totals 13 residues. Trimming took 3 bases from V and 2 from J; bases not matched to a gene: 2. This clonotype was recorded many times. Its target is unknown. TCRdb reprocessed the 5' RACE reads via MiXCR and lists one record per CDR3 protein. The sample yields over 11,000 distinct CDR3 sequences, approximately 7% seen once. The chain links TRBV5-1 to TRBJ2-7, with 7 nucleotides matching TRBD2. The clonotype originates from a woman aged 35 to 49 in good health. The sequenced material came from CD8+ T cells from blood. The CDR3 is CASSWGTTYEQYF. The CDR3 DNA is TGCGCCAGCAGCTGGGGGACTACCTACGAGCAGTACTTC.